These 9 T cell receptor beta chains share one sample of origin, sequenced in a study of blood T cell repertoires in COVID-19. Data came from immunoSEQ multiplex PCR; TCRdb stores just in-frame clones and leaves some out. The sample holds some 290,000 clones, approximately 91% seen once. Sequenced input: PBMCs or T cells enriched from blood (not recorded which). All receptors come from a woman aged 40 to 50 with acute COVID-19.

Here the CDR3 reads CASSEKPGLAGGTQYF. DNA of the CDR3: TGTGCCAGCAGCGAAAAACCGGGACTAGCGGGGGGGACCCAGTACTTC. J is TRBJ2-5 and V is TRBV5-5; 15 bases fit TRBD2. J was trimmed by 7 bases and V by 4 bases; bases with no gene match: 8. Germline V gene data show CDR1 as SGHKS and CDR2 as YYEKEE (reference sequence). This CDR3 has 16 residues. The full variable domain, rest sourced from reference TRBV5-5 and TRBJ2-5, is DAGVTQSPTHLIKTRGQQVTLRCSPISGHKSVSWYQQVLGQGPQFIFQYYEKEERGRGNFPDRFSARQFPNYSSELNVNALLLGDSALYLCASSEKPGLAGGTQYFGPGTRLLVL.

The chain has TRBV4-2 and TRBJ2-3, with 7 bases aligning to TRBD2. The CDR3 length is 15 residues. Germline values: CDR1 LGHNA, CDR2 YNFKEQ. With V trimmed by 1 base and J by 4 bases, 5 bases remained unmatched. CDR3 coding DNA: TGTGCCAGCAGCCAAGGCGGGGCGGGGGCAGATACGCAGTATTTT. Protein product: CASSQGGAGADTQYF.

This chain connects TRBV29-1 to TRBJ2-3, with D possibly matching TRBD2 (6 bases). The CDR3 covers 14 residues. The V gene's germline CDR1 is SQVTM and CDR2 ANQGSEA. The ends were cut back, 4 bases at V and 0 bases at J, with 11 bases in the middle. CDR3 amino acids: CSVVEGTSTDTQYF. CDR3 bases: TGCAGCGTTGTGGAGGGGACTAGCACAGATACGCAGTATTTT.

The chain is built from TRBV6-5 and TRBJ1-6; no clear D gene. The CDR3 contains 13 residues. Germline CDR1 MNHEY, CDR2 SVGAGI. Trimming cost V 5 bases and J 10 bases, with 12 bases left between them. CDR3 in amino acids: CASSPTTRSPLHF. CDR3 in DNA: TGTGCCAGCAGTCCGACTACCAGATCACCCCTCCACTTT.

This chain connects TRBV28 to TRBJ1-5, with 9 bases matching TRBD1. This CDR3 region has 15 residues. V shed 2 bases and J 11 bases; nucleotides not matched to a gene: 10. The germline V gene has CDR1 MDHEN and CDR2 SYDVKM. The CDR3 DNA sequence: TGTGCCAGCAGTTTAGGGACAGGGACGGGGACTTCCCAGCATTTT. Translating gives CASSLGTGTGTSQHF.

The chain is built from TRBV28 and TRBJ1-5; unclear D gene. Between the trimmed V and J ends, which lost 4 bases and 3 bases, there was a span of 7 bases. Looked up from germline, CDR1 is MDHEN and CDR2 is SYDVKM. This CDR3 has 13 amino acids. The CDR3 sequence is CASSSLSNQPQHF. The DNA of the CDR3 is TGTGCCAGCAGTTCCCTATCCAATCAGCCCCAGCATTTT.

The chain is built from TRBV18 and TRBJ2-3; D uncertain. V lost 6 bases and J 2 bases, leaving 6 bases between the germline ends. Germline V lookup: CDR1 KGHSH, CDR2 LQKENI. The CDR3 is 12 amino acids. The CDR3 sequence is CASSPFTDTQYF. In DNA, the CDR3 is TGTGCCAGCTCCCCCTTCACAGATACGCAGTATTTT.

V gene TRBV5-4 combines with J gene TRBJ2-1; 14 nucleotides align to TRBD2. This CDR3 contains 15 residues. CDR1 is SGHNT, CDR2 YYREEE, per germline (reference sequence). J gave up 8 bases and V 4 bases, and 5 bases lay outside the gene matches. The CDR3 sequence is CASSRTSGRIYEQFF. CDR3 bases: TGTGCCAGCAGCAGGACTAGCGGGAGGATATATGAGCAGTTCTTC.

This sequence joins TRBV19 and TRBJ1-1; TRBD1 is a possible D gene (6 bases). Germline V gene lookup returns CDR1 LNHDA and CDR2 SQIVND (reference sequence). With 7 bases removed from V and 2 bases from J, the gap between germline ends came to 14 bases. The CDR3 length is 14 residues. The DNA for the CDR3 is TGTGCCAGTAAAAATCTGACAGGAAACACTGAAGCTTTCTTT. It yields the protein CASKNLTGNTEAFF.